The 26 T cell receptor beta chains in this list originate from one sample, sequenced in a study of blood T cell repertoires in COVID-19. TCRdb's table, derived via immunoSEQ multiplex PCR, lists solely in-frame clones and lacks some. The table has about 240,000 clones, 80% to 90% seen once. The sample taken for sequencing was PBMCs or T cells enriched from blood (not recorded which). These TCRs come from a woman between 25 and 40 years old with acute COVID-19.

The rearrangement links TRBV6-2 or TRBV6-3 to TRBJ1-2, with 7 bases fitting TRBD1. Germline V gene lookup returns CDR1 MNHEY and CDR2 SVGEGT. The CDR3 contains 16 residues. V lost 0 bases and J lost 7; bases outside the gene matches: 11. CDR3 region: CASSYSGLTGMFGYTF. Here the CDR3 DNA reads TGTGCCAGCAGTTACTCTGGGCTGACAGGGATGTTTGGCTACACCTTC.

The chain joins TRBV3-1 (or the pseudogene TRBV3-2) to TRBJ1-6; 7 bases fit TRBD1. This CDR3 is built from 13 residues. Germline V lookup: CDR1 LGHDT, CDR2 YNNKEL (reference sequence). Trimming cost V 4 bases and J 8 bases; bases outside gene matches: 2. CDR3 sequence (DNA): TGTGCCAGCAGCCGACAGGGTGATTCACCCCTCCACTTT. It yields the protein CASSRQGDSPLHF.

CDR3 coding DNA: TGTGCCAGCATCAGCACACTAAACACCGGGGAGCTGTTTTTT. Protein product: CASISTLNTGELFF. The J gene is TRBJ2-2, the V gene TRBV6-5; no clear D. V was shortened by 7 bases and J by 2 bases, with 11 bases between the two germline ends. Per the germline V gene, CDR1 is MNHEY and CDR2 is SVGAGI. The CDR3 is 14 residues long.

The chain couples TRBV5-6 to TRBJ2-7; 9 bases are shared with TRBD1. This CDR3 comprises 15 residues. Germline V lookup: CDR1 SGHDT, CDR2 YYEEEE. The junction had 7 bases not matched to a gene; V was cut back by 4 bases and J by 2 bases. CDR3 residues: CASSHGDRDTYEQYF. The CDR3, as DNA: TGTGCCAGCAGCCACGGGGACAGGGATACCTACGAGCAGTACTTC. Supplemented by reference TRBV5-6 and TRBJ2-7, the full variable domain reads DAGVTQSPTHLIKTRGQQVTLRCSPKSGHDTVSWYQQALGQGPQFIFQYYEEEERQRGNFPDRFSGHQFPNYSSELNVNALLLGDSALYLCASSHGDRDTYEQYFGPGTRLTVT.

V and J are TRBV5-1 and TRBJ1-2; D perhaps matches TRBD1 (5 bases). From germline, CDR1 is SGHRS and CDR2 YFSETQ. V was trimmed by 2 bases and J by 1 base, leaving 9 bases between them. The CDR3 runs to 14 residues. For the CDR3, the DNA is TGCGCCAGCAGCTTAGCCGGGGGTAACTATGGCTACACCTTC. It yields the protein CASSLAGGNYGYTF. The complete variable domain, with remaining parts taken from reference TRBV5-1 and TRBJ1-2, reads KAGVTQTPRYLIKTRGQQVTLSCSPISGHRSVSWYQQTPGQGLQFLFEYFSETQRNKGNFPGRFSGRQFSNSRSEMNVSTLELGDSALYLCASSLAGGNYGYTFGSGTRLTVV.

The gene calls are TRBV27 and TRBJ2-2; D call uncertain. Trimming shortened V by 7 bases and J by 1 base, and 7 bases separated the two germline ends. Germline values: CDR1 MNHEY, CDR2 SMNVEV (reference sequence). The CDR3 covers 13 residues. CDR3 in amino acids: CASKRGNTGELFF. CDR3 bases: TGTGCCAGCAAGAGAGGGAACACCGGGGAGCTGTTTTTT.

This clone has a handful of counts. The V gene is TRBV7-9, the J gene TRBJ1-2; 7 positions agree with TRBD1. CDR1 SEHNR and CDR2 FQNEAQ come from the germline V gene (reference sequence). V was clipped by 7 bases and J by 7 bases; unmatched bases: 6. The CDR3 spans 12 residues. The CDR3 region is CASTRQGTGYTF. Written as DNA, the CDR3 is TGTGCCAGCACCAGACAGGGTACTGGCTACACCTTC.

The chain recombines TRBV21-1 with TRBJ2-1; TRBD2 is the table's D call, not checked against the DNA. TRBV21-1 is a known pseudogene. The CDR3 contains 17 residues. Written as DNA, the CDR3 is TGTGCCAGCAGCACACGTCCGGGGGGAGCTTGGCACAATGAGCAGTTCTTC. This encodes CASSTRPGGAWHNEQFF.

The V gene is TRBV9, the J gene TRBJ2-1, with 9 bases aligning to TRBD2. CDR3 length: 16 amino acids. The germline gives CDR1 SGDLS, CDR2 YYNGEE. V lost 0 bases, J lost 4 bases, and 5 bases stayed unmatched. For the CDR3, the DNA is TGTGCCAGCAGCGTAGAGTTTCTAGCGGGGTACAATGAGCAGTTCTTC. It codes for CASSVEFLAGYNEQFF. Full variable domain (missing parts from reference TRBV9 and TRBJ2-1): DSGVTQTPKHLITATGQRVTLRCSPRSGDLSVYWYQQSLDQGLQFLIQYYNGEERAKGNILERFSAQQFPDLHSELNLSSLELGDSALYFCASSVEFLAGYNEQFFGPGTRLTVL.

This chain links TRBV10-1 with TRBJ1-2; D gene uncertain. With 2 bases removed from V and 4 bases from J, the gap between germline ends came to 8 bases. The CDR3 has 13 residues. CDR1 is WNHNN and CDR2 is SYGVQD in the germline V gene (reference sequence). CDR3 sequence: CASSEGRGYGYTF. CDR3 sequence (DNA): TGCGCCAGCAGTGAGGGTCGGGGCTATGGCTACACCTTC.

The chain uses TRBV5-4 and TRBJ1-1, with 8 bases matching TRBD1. Germline trimming cut 5 bases from V and 0 bases from J; bases unmatched to any gene: 6. The CDR3 consists of 15 residues. Germline loops: CDR1 SGHNT, CDR2 YYREEE (reference sequence). The CDR3 reads CASSLRTGLNTEAFF. The CDR3 DNA reads TGTGCCAGCAGTCTAAGGACAGGGTTGAACACTGAAGCTTTCTTT. Looking up the rest from reference TRBV5-4 and TRBJ1-1 gives the full variable domain: ETGVTQSPTHLIKTRGQQVTLRCSSQSGHNTVSWYQQALGQGPQFIFQYYREEENGRGNFPPRFSGLQFPNYSSELNVNALELDDSALYLCASSLRTGLNTEAFFGQGTRLTVV.

The genes are TRBV18 and TRBJ1-3, with 8 bases matching TRBD1. V dropped 5 bases and J dropped 3; count of bases not matched to a gene: 9. This CDR3 has 16 residues. Germline V gene sequence: CDR1 KGHSH, CDR2 LQKENI. CDR3 DNA sequence: TGTGCCAGCTCAACGGACAGGGACGGTAGTGGAAACACCATATATTTT. The encoded protein is CASSTDRDGSGNTIYF.

The gene calls are TRBV11-2 and TRBJ2-3; 13 nucleotides align to TRBD2. The CDR3 spans 16 residues. Germline V gene lookup returns CDR1 SGHAT and CDR2 FQNNGV. The V gene end was trimmed by 6 bases and the J gene end by 6 bases; junction bases not matched to a gene: 9. CDR3 sequence reads: CASRHTSGGVGDTQYF. The CDR3 DNA sequence: TGTGCCAGCAGGCACACTAGCGGGGGGGTCGGGGATACGCAGTATTTT.

The CDR3 protein is CASSQARQNTEAFF. CDR3 bases: TGTGCCAGCTCACAAGCCAGACAGAACACTGAAGCTTTCTTT. The rearrangement uses TRBV18 and TRBJ1-1; D gene ambiguous. CDR3 length equals 14 residues. V lost 4 bases, J lost 1 base, and 10 bases lay in between. Germline V CDR1 and CDR2: KGHSH, LQKENI.

The chain is built from TRBV3-1 (or the pseudogene TRBV3-2) and TRBJ2-2; D remains ambiguous. V was shortened by 1 base and J by 10 bases, with 4 bases between the two germline ends. Germline CDR1 reads LGHDT; CDR2 reads YNNKEL (reference sequence). The CDR3 totals 11 residues. The DNA of the CDR3 is TGTGCCAGCAGCCAAGGGCAGGAGCTGTTTTTT. Translated: CASSQGQELFF.

The rearrangement uses TRBV5-1 and TRBJ1-4, with D perhaps matching TRBD1 (6 bases). Trimming removed 0 bases from V and 5 bases from J, with 8 bases in between. This CDR3 spans 14 amino acids. In germline, CDR1 is SGHRS, CDR2 YFSETQ. CDR3 sequence reads: CASSLGQENEKLFF. The DNA for the CDR3 is TGCGCCAGCAGCTTGGGACAGGAGAATGAAAAACTGTTTTTT.

The chain uses TRBV5-4 and TRBJ2-7; 10 bases line up with TRBD2. CDR1 SGHNT and CDR2 YYREEE come from the germline V gene (reference sequence). The CDR3 spans 16 residues. The V gene end was trimmed by 4 bases and the J gene end by 5 bases; junction bases not matched to a gene: 12. CDR3 DNA: TGTGCCAGCAGCCCTTATGCTAGCGGGGGTTTCCACGAGCAGTACTTC. Encoded protein: CASSPYASGGFHEQYF.

The chain recombines TRBV5-6 with TRBJ2-7; 8 bases map to TRBD1. Germline assignment: CDR1 SGHDT and CDR2 YYEEEE. With 4 bases clipped from V and 5 bases from J, the junction kept 8 bases outside the gene matches. The CDR3 length is 14 residues. The CDR3 bases are TGTGCCAGCAGCAAAAGACAGGGGAGCAACGAGCAGTACTTC. Amino acid sequence: CASSKRQGSNEQYF.

The chain is built from TRBV15 and TRBJ1-2, with 10 bases identical to TRBD1. CDR1 is LNHNV and CDR2 is YYDKDF in the germline V gene (reference sequence). The CDR3 totals 15 residues. The V and J ends lost 1 base and 4 bases, in that order; junction bases with no gene match: 3. In nucleotides, the CDR3 is TGTGCCACCAGCAGAGGACAGGGGGCTGGCTATGGCTACACCTTC. As protein: CATSRGQGAGYGYTF.

This chain joins TRBV11-3 and TRBJ2-5, with D possibly being TRBD2 (6 bases). Germline CDR1 is SGHNT and CDR2 is YENEEA. Trimming took off 0 bases at V and 0 bases at J, with 11 bases between the two ends. The CDR3 runs 16 residues. The CDR3 DNA is TGTGCCAGCAGCTTAGATTCTTCGGGGGACCAAGAGACCCAGTACTTC. Translating it yields CASSLDSSGDQETQYF.

The chain links TRBV4-1 to TRBJ1-4; TRBD1 matches 9 bases. CDR1 MGHRA and CDR2 YSYEKL come from the germline V gene. The CDR3 totals 16 residues. The V and J ends lost 4 bases and 4 bases, in that order; junction bases with no gene match: 7. The DNA for the CDR3 is TGCGCCAGCAGCCTAACGGGACAGGGAGGTAATGAAAAACTGTTTTTT. This encodes CASSLTGQGGNEKLFF.

To note about this clone: Because the CDR3's place on the DNA is in doubt, the DNA is left out and the CDR3 is given as listed by TCRdb. The chain carries TRBV19 and TRBJ1-2; TRBD1 is taken as the D call from the table, unchecked against the DNA. The CDR3 is 17 residues long, ends included. Germline V gene data show CDR1 as LNHDA and CDR2 as SQIVND (reference sequence). This CDR3 reads CASSILAPPGGRGGYTF.

Here the CDR3 DNA reads TGTGCCAGTAGTAGAGGGTCGGGACAGCCCTACGAGCAGTACTTC. It is translated as CASSRGSGQPYEQYF. The chain uses TRBV19 and TRBJ2-7; 7 positions agree with TRBD1. This CDR3 has 15 amino acids. Germline assignment: CDR1 LNHDA and CDR2 SQIVND (reference sequence). With 4 bases clipped from V and 2 bases from J, the junction kept 8 bases outside the gene matches.

The rearrangement uses TRBV27 and TRBJ2-2; 8 nucleotides agree with TRBD2. This CDR3 spans 14 amino acids. CDR1 and CDR2 from the germline V gene are MNHEY and SMNVEV (reference sequence). With V trimmed by 7 bases and J by 5 bases, 6 bases remained unmatched. This CDR3 reads CASTEAGATGELFF. CDR3 bases: TGTGCCAGCACCGAAGCGGGGGCGACCGGGGAGCTGTTTTTT.

This chain uses TRBV27 with TRBJ1-2, with D possibly TRBD1 on 6 matching bases. V shed 6 bases and J shed 2 bases, with 10 bases lying between them. Germline V gives CDR1 MNHEY, CDR2 SMNVEV (reference sequence). The CDR3 consists of 13 residues. The CDR3 coding sequence is TGTGCCAGCAGGTCGACAGGAAACTATGGCTACACCTTC. This gives the protein CASRSTGNYGYTF.

In DNA, the CDR3 is TGTGCCAGCAGCTTAGTGGAGGGGGCTAGCGGGACTAGCACAGATACGCAGTATTTT. Its translation: CASSLVEGASGTSTDTQYF. The V gene is TRBV11-2, the J gene TRBJ2-3; 9 bases map to TRBD2. Germline V gene lookup returns CDR1 SGHAT and CDR2 FQNNGV. J gave up 0 bases and V 1 base, and 11 bases lay outside the gene matches. The CDR3 sequence is 19 residues long.